The TCR beta chain under discussion was sequenced for a study of regulatory T cells in long-lasting Graves disease. Documented time point: newly diagnosed GD, antithyroid drugs for less than 3 months. Generation of the TCR library employed RNA extracted from PBMCs. This clonotype has at least ten counts. The CDR3 contains 18 residues. Germline V gene sequence: CDR1 MNHGY, CDR2 SVAAGI. V shed 1 base and J 3 bases; nucleotides not matched to a gene: 10. With iRepertoire HTBI primers and Arm-PCR of CDR3 regions, TCR beta libraries were built. In TCRdb, the multiplex PCR reads were re-called with MiXCR into one record per CDR3 protein. The table lists about 430,000 distinct CDR3 sequences, over 12% of them singletons, with about 7.8% in the top ten. These data also formed part of another study, on T cells in Graves' hyperthyroidism and ophthalmopathy.

V is TRBV6-9 and J is TRBJ2-1; 9 positions agree with TRBD2. The specimen comprised peripheral blood mononuclear cells (PBMCs), sampled at new diagnosis, from a patient treated with antithyroid drugs. The sequence derives from a woman between 40 and 50 years old with Graves disease. The CDR3 reads CASSYLSGASGDYNEQFF. CDR3 sequence (DNA): TGTGCCAGCAGTTATTTATCGGGCGCTAGCGGGGACTACAATGAGCAGTTCTTC.